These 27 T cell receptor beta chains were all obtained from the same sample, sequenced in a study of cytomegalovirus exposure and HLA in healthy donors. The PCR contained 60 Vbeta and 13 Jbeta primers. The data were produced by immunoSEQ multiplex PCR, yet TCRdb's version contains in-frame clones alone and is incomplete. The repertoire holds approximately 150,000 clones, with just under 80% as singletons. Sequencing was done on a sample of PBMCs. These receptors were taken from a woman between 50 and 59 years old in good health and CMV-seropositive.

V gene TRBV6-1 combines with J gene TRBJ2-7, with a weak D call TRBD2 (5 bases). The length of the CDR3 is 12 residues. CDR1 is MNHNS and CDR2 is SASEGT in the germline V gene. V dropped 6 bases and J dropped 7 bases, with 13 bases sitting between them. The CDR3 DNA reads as TGTGCCAGCAGAAACAGCGGCGGAGAGCAGTACTTC. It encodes CASRNSGGEQYF.

The CDR3 nucleotides are TGTGCCAGCAGACAAACCCACGATAATAATTCACCCCTCCACTTT. Encoded protein: CASRQTHDNNSPLHF. The chain combines TRBV2 with TRBJ1-6, with no clear D. The CDR3 is made up of 15 amino acids. Germline CDR1 is SNHLY and CDR2 is FYNNEI. V lost 6 bases to trimming and J lost 5 bases, with 14 bases between them.

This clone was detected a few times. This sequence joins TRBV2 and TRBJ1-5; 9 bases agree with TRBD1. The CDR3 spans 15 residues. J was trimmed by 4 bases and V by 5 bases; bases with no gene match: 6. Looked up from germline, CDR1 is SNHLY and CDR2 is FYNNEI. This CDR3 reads CASSKETGGNQPQHF. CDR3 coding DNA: TGTGCCAGCAGTAAAGAGACAGGGGGGAATCAGCCCCAGCATTTT.

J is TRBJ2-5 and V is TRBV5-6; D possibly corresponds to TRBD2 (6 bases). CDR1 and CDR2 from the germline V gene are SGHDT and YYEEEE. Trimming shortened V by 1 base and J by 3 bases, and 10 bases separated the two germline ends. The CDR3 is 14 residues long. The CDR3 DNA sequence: TGTGCCAGCAGCTTGCGGGGGTTGGAAGAGACCCAGTACTTC. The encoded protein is CASSLRGLEETQYF.

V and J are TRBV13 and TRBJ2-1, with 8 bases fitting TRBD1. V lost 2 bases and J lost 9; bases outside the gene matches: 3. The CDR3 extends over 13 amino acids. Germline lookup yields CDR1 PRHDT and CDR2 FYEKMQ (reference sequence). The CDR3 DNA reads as TGTGCCAGCAGCTTAAGACAGGGGTCTGAGCAGTTCTTC. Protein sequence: CASSLRQGSEQFF.

CDR3 protein: CASSQEGAREETQYF. The DNA of the CDR3 is TGTGCCAGCAGCCAAGAGGGGGCGCGAGAAGAGACCCAGTACTTC. The genes are TRBV4-2 and TRBJ2-5, with a weak D call TRBD1 (6 bases). The CDR3 extends over 15 amino acids. V lost 0 bases and J 3 bases, leaving 11 bases between the germline ends. From germline, CDR1 is LGHNA and CDR2 YNFKEQ.

This CDR3 reads CASSFTAAYEQYF. The DNA for the CDR3 is TGTGCCAGCAGTTTTACCGCGGCCTACGAGCAGTACTTC. This chain joins TRBV27 and TRBJ2-7; D ambiguous. The CDR3 covers 13 residues. Per germline, CDR1 MNHEY and CDR2 SMNVEV (reference sequence). Trimming pared 3 bases from V and 2 bases from J, leaving 8 bases between.

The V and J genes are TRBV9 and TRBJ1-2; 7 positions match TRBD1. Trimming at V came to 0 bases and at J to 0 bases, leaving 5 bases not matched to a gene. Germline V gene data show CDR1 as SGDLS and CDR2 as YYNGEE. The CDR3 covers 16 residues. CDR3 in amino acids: CASSVDTGVSNYGYTF. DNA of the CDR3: TGTGCCAGCAGCGTAGACACAGGGGTTTCTAACTATGGCTACACCTTC.

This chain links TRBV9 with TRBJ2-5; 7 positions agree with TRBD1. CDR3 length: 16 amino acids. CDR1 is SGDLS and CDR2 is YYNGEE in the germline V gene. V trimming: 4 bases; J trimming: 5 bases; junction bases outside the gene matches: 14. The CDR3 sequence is CASSSNRQGLGETQYF. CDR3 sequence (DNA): TGTGCCAGCAGCTCGAATCGACAGGGCTTGGGGGAGACCCAGTACTTC.

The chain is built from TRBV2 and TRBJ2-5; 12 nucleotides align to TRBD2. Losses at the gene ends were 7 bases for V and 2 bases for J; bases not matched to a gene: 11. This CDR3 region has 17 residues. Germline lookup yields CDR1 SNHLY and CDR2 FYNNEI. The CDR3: CASIGIGLAGKQETQYF. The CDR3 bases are TGTGCCAGCATCGGCATAGGACTAGCGGGGAAACAAGAGACCCAGTACTTC.

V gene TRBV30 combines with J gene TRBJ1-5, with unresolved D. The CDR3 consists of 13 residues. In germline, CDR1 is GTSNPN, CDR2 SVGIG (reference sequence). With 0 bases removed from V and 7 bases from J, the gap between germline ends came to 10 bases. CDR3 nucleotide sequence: TGTGCCTGGAGTGTACAGACGTCCCAGCCCCAGCATTTT. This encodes CAWSVQTSQPQHF.

The CDR3: CASSLASKTEAFF. The DNA for the CDR3 is TGCGCCAGCAGCTTGGCTAGCAAAACTGAAGCTTTCTTT. The J gene is TRBJ1-1, the V gene TRBV5-1; D ambiguous. Per germline, CDR1 SGHRS and CDR2 YFSETQ. The CDR3 covers 13 residues. The V and J ends lost 0 bases and 5 bases respectively, with 8 bases between them.

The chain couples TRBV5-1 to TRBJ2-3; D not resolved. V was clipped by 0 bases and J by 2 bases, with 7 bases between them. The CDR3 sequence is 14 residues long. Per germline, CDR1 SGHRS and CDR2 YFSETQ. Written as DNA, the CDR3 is TGCGCCAGCAGCTTGGCCTTATTCACAGATACGCAGTATTTT. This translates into CASSLALFTDTQYF.

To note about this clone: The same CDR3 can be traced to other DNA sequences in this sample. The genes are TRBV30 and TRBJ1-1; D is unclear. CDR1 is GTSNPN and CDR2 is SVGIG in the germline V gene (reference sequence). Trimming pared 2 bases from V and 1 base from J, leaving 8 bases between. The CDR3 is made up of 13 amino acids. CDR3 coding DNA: TGTGCCTGGAGTCGACAAGGGAACACTGAAGCTTTCTTT. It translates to CAWSRQGNTEAFF.

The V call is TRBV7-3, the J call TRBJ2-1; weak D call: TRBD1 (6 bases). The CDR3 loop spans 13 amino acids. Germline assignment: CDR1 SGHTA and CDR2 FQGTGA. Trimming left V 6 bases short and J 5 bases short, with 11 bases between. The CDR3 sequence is CASRKDRNNEQFF. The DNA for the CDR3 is TGTGCCAGCAGAAAAGACAGGAACAATGAGCAGTTCTTC.

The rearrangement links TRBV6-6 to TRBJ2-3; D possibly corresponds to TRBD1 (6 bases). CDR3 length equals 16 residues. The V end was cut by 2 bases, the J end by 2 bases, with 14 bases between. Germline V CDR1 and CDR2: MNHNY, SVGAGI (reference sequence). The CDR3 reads CASSYTAGAVTDTQYF. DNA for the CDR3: TGTGCCAGCAGTTACACGGCAGGGGCAGTCACAGATACGCAGTATTTT.

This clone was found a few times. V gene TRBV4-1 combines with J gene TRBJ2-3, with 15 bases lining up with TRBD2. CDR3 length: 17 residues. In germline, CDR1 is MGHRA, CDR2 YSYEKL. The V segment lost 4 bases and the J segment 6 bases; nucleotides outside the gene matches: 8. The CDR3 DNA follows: TGCGCCAGCAGCCCGGGACTAGCGGGGGGCCCTGCGGATACGCAGTATTTT. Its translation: CASSPGLAGGPADTQYF.

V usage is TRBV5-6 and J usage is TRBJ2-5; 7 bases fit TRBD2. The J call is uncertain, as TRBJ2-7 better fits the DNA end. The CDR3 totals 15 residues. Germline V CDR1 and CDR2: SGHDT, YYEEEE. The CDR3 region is CASSPSGGVTYEQYF. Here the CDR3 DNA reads TGTGCCAGCAGCCCCTCGGGGGGAGTGACCTACGAGCAGTACTTC.

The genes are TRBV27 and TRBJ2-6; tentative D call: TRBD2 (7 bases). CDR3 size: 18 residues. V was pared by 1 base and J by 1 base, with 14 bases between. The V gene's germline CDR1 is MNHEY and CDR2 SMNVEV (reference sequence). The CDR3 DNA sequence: TGTGCCAGCAGTTTATTTCGGGGGGCCCCATCTGGGGCCAACGTCCTGACTTTC. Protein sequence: CASSLFRGAPSGANVLTF.

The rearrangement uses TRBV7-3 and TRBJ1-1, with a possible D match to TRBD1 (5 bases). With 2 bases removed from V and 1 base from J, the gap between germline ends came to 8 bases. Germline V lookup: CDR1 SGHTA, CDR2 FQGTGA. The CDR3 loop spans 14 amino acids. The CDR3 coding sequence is TGTGCCAGCAGCTTAGGAGGGACGAACACTGAAGCTTTCTTT. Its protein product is CASSLGGTNTEAFF.

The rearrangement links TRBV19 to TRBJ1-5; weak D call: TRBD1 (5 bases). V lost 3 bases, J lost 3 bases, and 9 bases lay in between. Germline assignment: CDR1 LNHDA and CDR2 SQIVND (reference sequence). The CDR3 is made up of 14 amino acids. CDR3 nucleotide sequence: TGTGCCAGTAGTATCGGGGGGATCAATCAGCCCCAGCATTTT. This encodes CASSIGGINQPQHF.

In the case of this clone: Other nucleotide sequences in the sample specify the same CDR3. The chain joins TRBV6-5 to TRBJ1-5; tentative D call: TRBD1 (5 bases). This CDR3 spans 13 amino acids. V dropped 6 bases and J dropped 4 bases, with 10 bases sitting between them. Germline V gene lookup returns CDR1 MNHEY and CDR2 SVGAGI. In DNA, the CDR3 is TGTGCCAGCAGCCGCGACAGTAATCAGCCCCAGCATTTT. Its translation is CASSRDSNQPQHF.

DNA of the CDR3: TGTGCCACCAGCAGAGATACCCCCGGGGAGGGCGGGGCCAACGTCCTGACTTTC. Its translation is CATSRDTPGEGGANVLTF. V gene TRBV15 combines with J gene TRBJ2-6, with 7 bases aligning to TRBD2. V was pared by 0 bases and J by 4 bases, with 9 bases of the junction left unmatched. Germline V gene data show CDR1 as LNHNV and CDR2 as YYDKDF (reference sequence). The CDR3 extends over 18 amino acids.

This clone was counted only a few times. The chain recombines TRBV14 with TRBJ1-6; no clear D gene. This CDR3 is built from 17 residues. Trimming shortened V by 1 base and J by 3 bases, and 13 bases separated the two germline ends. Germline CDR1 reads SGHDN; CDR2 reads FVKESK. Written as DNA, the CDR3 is TGTGCCAGCAGCCAAGCCGGAGGGTGGGTCTATAATTCACCCCTCCACTTT. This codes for CASSQAGGWVYNSPLHF.

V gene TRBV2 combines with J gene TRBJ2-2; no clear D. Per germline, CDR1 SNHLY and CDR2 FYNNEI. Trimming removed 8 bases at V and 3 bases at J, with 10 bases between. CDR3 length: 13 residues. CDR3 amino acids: CASARGYTGELFF. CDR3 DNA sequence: TGTGCCAGCGCCCGCGGATACACCGGGGAGCTGTTTTTT.

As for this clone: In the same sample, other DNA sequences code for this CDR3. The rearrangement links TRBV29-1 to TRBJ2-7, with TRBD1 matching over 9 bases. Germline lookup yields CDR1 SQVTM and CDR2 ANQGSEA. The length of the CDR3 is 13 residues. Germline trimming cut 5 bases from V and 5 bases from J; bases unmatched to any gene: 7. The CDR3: CSVQGGQGHEQYF. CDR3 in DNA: TGCAGCGTTCAAGGGGGACAGGGCCACGAGCAGTACTTC.

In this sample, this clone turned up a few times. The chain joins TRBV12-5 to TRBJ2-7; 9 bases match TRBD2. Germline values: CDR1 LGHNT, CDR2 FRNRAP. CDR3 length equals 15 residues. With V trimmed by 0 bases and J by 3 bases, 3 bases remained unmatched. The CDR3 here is CASGLVPAGGYEQYF. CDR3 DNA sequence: TGTGCTAGTGGTTTGGTACCAGCGGGGGGCTACGAGCAGTACTTC.